The entry below gives a single T cell receptor (beta chain) sequence along with its context. The data originate from a study of blood T cell repertoires in COVID-19. The overall study: The samples span acute and convalescent COVID-19 from the United States, Italy and Spain. PBMCs, B-cell-depleted T cells, or T cells provided the cDNA or gDNA that made up the material.

Trimming shortened V by 3 bases and J by 1 base, and 6 bases separated the two germline ends. The germline V gene encodes CDR1 MNHEY and CDR2 SMNVEV (reference sequence). The CDR3 spans 13 residues. Authors' analysis steps: Using reference gene primer amplification, nucleated cell counts were estimated. The protocol was immunoSEQ multiplex PCR, while the TCRdb copy is restricted to in-frame clones and leaves out a portion. D and trimming come from the DNA, and the V and J calls and clone size come from that table. The sample lists hundreds of thousands of clones; about nine tenths were seen once. The sequence was collected from a woman aged 30 to 39 with active or convalescent COVID-19. This chain joins TRBV27 and TRBJ1-1; D not certain. The specimen sequenced was peripheral blood. The CDR3 region is CASSFLWNTEAFF. The DNA for the CDR3 is TGTGCCAGCAGTTTTCTGTGGAACACTGAAGCTTTCTTT.